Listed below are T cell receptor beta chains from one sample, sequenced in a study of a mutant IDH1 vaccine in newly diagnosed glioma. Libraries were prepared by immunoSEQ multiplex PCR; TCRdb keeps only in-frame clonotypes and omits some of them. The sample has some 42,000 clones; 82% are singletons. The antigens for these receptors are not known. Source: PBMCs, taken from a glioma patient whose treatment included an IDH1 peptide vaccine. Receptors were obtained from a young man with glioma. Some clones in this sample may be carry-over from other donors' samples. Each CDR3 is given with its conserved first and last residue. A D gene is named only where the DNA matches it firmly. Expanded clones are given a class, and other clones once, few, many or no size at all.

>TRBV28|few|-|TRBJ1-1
CASSLWTGGSPEAFF
TGTGCCAGCAGTTTATGGACAGGTGGGAGTCCTGAAGCTTTCTTT
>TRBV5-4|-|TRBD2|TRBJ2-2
CASSWTSGSTNTGELFF
TGTGCCAGCAGCTGGACTAGCGGGAGTACGAACACCGGGGAGCTGTTTTTT
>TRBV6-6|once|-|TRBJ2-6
CASSYLTGSGANVLTF
TGTGCCAGCAGTTACTTGACAGGCTCTGGGGCCAACGTCCTGACTTTC
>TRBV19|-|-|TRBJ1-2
CASSIGQGRFYGYTF
TGTGCCAGTAGTATCGGGCAGGGTCGATTCTATGGCTACACCTTC
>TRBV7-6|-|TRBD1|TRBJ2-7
CASSSGAGQGHEQYF
TGTGCCAGCAGCTCTGGGGCGGGACAGGGTCACGAGCAGTACTTC
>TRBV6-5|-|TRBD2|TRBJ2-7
CASSSIFGREGLVQYF
TGTGCCAGCAGTTCAATTTTTGGGCGGGAGGGCCTGGTGCAGTACTTC
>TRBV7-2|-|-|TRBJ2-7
CASSFNSYEQYF
TGTGCCAGCAGTTTTAACTCCTACGAGCAGTACTTC
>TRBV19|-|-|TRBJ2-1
CASTKQPDGYNEQFF
TGTGCCAGTACCAAACAACCGGACGGCTACAATGAGCAGTTCTTC
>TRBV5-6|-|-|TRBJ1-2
CASSSGTEYGYTF
TGTGCCAGCAGCTCAGGAACCGAATATGGCTACACCTTC
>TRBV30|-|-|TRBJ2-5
CAWRPSLGTQYF
TGTGCCTGGAGGCCCTCTCTGGGGACCCAGTACTTC
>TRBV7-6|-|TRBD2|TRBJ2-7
CASSPEVAGGLYEQYF
TGTGCCAGCAGCCCCGAGGTAGCGGGAGGATTGTACGAGCAGTACTTC
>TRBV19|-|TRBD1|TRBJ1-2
CASLGQPIVYGYTF
TGTGCCAGTTTGGGACAGCCGATTGTCTATGGCTACACCTTC
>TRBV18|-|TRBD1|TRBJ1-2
CASSPARDSGSYTF
TGTGCCAGCTCTCCGGCGCGGGACAGTGGATCCTACACCTTC
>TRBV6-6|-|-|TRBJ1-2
CASSYSSSGGGYGYTF
TGTGCCAGCAGTTACTCGAGTTCCGGGGGGGGCTATGGCTACACCTTC
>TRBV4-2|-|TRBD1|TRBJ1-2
CASSQGTGNGYTF
TGTGCCAGCAGCCAAGGGACAGGGAATGGCTACACCTTC
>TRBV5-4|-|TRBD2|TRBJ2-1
CASISRGILAEYNEQFF
TGTGCCAGCATCTCCCGGGGGATACTAGCGGAATACAATGAGCAGTTCTTC
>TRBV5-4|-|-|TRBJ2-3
CASSLAGAGTDTQYF
TGTGCCAGCAGCTTGGCCGGGGCAGGCACAGATACGCAGTATTTT
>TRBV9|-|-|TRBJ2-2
CASSVVTGELFF
TGTGCCAGCAGCGTAGTTACCGGGGAGCTGTTTTTT
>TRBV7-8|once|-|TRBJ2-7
CASSLFRYEQYF
TGTGCCAGCAGCTTATTCCGGTACGAGCAGTACTTC
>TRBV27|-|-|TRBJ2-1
CASSQWDSPTYEQFF
TGTGCCAGCAGCCAATGGGACTCCCCTACTTATGAGCAGTTCTTC
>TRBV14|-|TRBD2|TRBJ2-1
CASSQEQVGLPANEQFF
TGTGCCAGCAGCCAAGAGCAAGTGGGACTACCCGCCAATGAGCAGTTCTTC